Below are 7 T cell receptor beta chains sequenced from a single sample in a study of response to subunit inactivated influenza vaccine. TCRdb independently ran MiXCR on the RT-PCR reads; one entry per CDR3 protein. The data contain some 640,000 distinct CDR3 sequences, about 15% of them seen just once; the ten biggest clones take up 5.5% to 7%. Sequenced here: PBMCs from blood, sampled approximately 15 days before vaccination. The receptors derive from a man aged 50 or older who received an inactivated influenza vaccine.

The gene calls are TRBV5-1 and TRBJ2-1, with D tentatively TRBD1 (5 bases). V was cut by 2 bases and J by 3 bases, with 9 bases left in between. The germline CDR1 and CDR2 sequences are SGHRS and YFSETQ. CDR3 length: 14 residues. DNA of the CDR3: TGCGCCAGCAGCTTCCACAGGAGCTACAATGAGCAGTTCTTC. Residues: CASSFHRSYNEQFF. Together with reference TRBV5-1 and TRBJ2-1, the CDR3 gives the full variable domain: KAGVTQTPRYLIKTRGQQVTLSCSPISGHRSVSWYQQTPGQGLQFLFEYFSETQRNKGNFPGRFSGRQFSNSRSEMNVSTLELGDSALYLCASSFHRSYNEQFFGPGTRLTVL.

This clonotype was detected many times. This sequence joins TRBV5-1 and TRBJ2-7, with D possibly being TRBD1 or TRBD2 (5 bases each). Between the trimmed V and J ends, which lost 4 bases and 4 bases, there was a span of 12 bases. Germline CDR1 reads SGHRS; CDR2 reads YFSETQ. The CDR3 runs to 13 residues. As DNA, the CDR3 is TGCGCCAGCAGCGGGGACGACCTTTACGAGCAGTACTTC. Encoded protein: CASSGDDLYEQYF.

Regarding this clonotype: This may come from a read error, since a much larger clone is one base off. The chain combines TRBV4-3 with TRBJ2-3, with a tentative D call TRBD2 (5 bases). Germline V lookup: CDR1 LGHNA, CDR2 YSLEER. The CDR3 is 15 residues long. The CDR3 sequence is CASSQAGSSTDTHYF. The CDR3 nucleotides read TGCGCCAGCAGCCAAGCAGGATCTAGCACAGATACGCACTATTTT.

The V call is TRBV6-2 or TRBV6-3, the J call TRBJ2-7, with TRBD1 matching 10 bases. The CDR3 has 15 residues. Germline V gene data show CDR1 as MNHEY and CDR2 as SVGEGT. Trimming cost V 6 bases and J 3 bases; bases outside gene matches: 8. The CDR3 nucleotides are TGTGCCAGCAGCAAGGACGGGACAGGGGACTACGAGCAGTACTTC. Its translation is CASSKDGTGDYEQYF.

This clonotype was seen ten or more times. This chain links TRBV7-8 with TRBJ2-7; 11 bases agree with TRBD2. V shed 6 bases and J 0 bases; nucleotides not matched to a gene: 7. The CDR3 sequence is 16 residues long. Germline assignment: CDR1 SGHVS and CDR2 FQNEAQ. The CDR3 DNA reads as TGTGCCAGCAGTTTGATTACTAGCGGGAGCTCCTACGAGCAGTACTTC. This codes for CASSLITSGSSYEQYF.

In this sample, this clonotype turned up a few times. The chain uses TRBV5-1 and TRBJ1-1, with 8 bases aligning to TRBD1. The germline V gene has CDR1 SGHRS and CDR2 YFSETQ. This CDR3 has 16 residues. Trimming removed 4 bases from V and 6 bases from J; junction bases left unmatched: 14. The CDR3 spells CASSLVWTGPRAEAFF. CDR3 DNA sequence: TGCGCCAGCAGCCTTGTGTGGACAGGGCCTCGGGCTGAAGCTTTCTTT.

The V call is TRBV12-3 or TRBV12-4, the J call TRBJ1-1; 9 bases are shared with TRBD1. Germline trimming cut 6 bases from V and 1 base from J; bases unmatched to any gene: 3. The CDR3 is made up of 14 amino acids. The CDR3 sequence is CASRAGQGNTEAFF. In nucleotides, the CDR3 is TGTGCCAGCAGGGCGGGACAGGGGAACACTGAAGCTTTCTTT.